This TCR beta chain was captured by sequencing in a study of cytomegalovirus exposure and HLA in healthy donors. Findings and caveats of the study: Most likely, a cluster of highly shared sequence variants arose as a sequencing artifact. With later analysis, a missense DCLRE1C variant became linked to TCR beta V- and J-gene trimming.

V was pared by 7 bases and J by 6 bases, with 10 bases of the junction left unmatched. Germline V gene lookup returns CDR1 GTSNPN and CDR2 SVGIG (reference sequence). The CDR3 sequence is 15 residues long. Details on this clone: Antigen: not known.

The PCR employed 60 Vbeta primers together with 13 Jbeta primers. Clones were read by immunoSEQ multiplex PCR, and TCRdb kept only the in-frame ones, dropping some. The table has 150,000 or so clones, approximately 71% seen once. Donors showed nominal health when sampled, although they likely had unrecorded immune exposures. The sequence was obtained from a man aged 18 to 30 in good health and CMV-seropositive. The sequencing input was PBMCs. The chain is built from TRBV30 and TRBJ2-3; 13 positions match TRBD2. The CDR3: CASTSGRAFGDTQYF. Written as DNA, the CDR3 is TGTGCCTCCACTAGCGGGAGGGCCTTTGGGGATACGCAGTATTTT.